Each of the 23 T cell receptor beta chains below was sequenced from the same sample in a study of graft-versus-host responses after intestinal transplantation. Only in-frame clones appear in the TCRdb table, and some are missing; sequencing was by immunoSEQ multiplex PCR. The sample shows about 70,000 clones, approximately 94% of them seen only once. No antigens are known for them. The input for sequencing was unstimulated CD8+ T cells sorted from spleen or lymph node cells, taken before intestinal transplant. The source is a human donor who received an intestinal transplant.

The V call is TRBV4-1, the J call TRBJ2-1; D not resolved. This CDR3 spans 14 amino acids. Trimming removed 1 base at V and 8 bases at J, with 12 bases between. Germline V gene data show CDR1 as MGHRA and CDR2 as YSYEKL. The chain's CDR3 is CASSQGTHEHEQFF. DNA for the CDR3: TGCGCCAGCAGCCAAGGGACCCACGAGCATGAGCAGTTCTTC.

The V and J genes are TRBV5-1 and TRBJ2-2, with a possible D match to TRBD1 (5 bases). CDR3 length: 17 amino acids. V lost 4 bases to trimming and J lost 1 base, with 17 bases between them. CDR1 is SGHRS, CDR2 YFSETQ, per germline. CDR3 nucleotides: TGCGCCAGCAGCAAGTTAGTAGACAGACGGAACACCGGGGAGCTGTTTTTT. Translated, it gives CASSKLVDRRNTGELFF.

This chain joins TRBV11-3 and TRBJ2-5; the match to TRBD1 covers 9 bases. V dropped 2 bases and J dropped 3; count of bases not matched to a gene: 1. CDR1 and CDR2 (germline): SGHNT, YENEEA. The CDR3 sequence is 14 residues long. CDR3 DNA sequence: TGTGCCAGCAGCTTAAGGACAGGGGAAGAGACCCAGTACTTC. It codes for CASSLRTGEETQYF.

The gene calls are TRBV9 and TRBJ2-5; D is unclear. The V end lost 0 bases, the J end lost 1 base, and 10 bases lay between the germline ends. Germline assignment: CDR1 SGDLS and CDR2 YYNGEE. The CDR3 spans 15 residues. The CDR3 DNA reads TGTGCCAGCAGCGTAGGGGTCTCGGTCCAAGAGACCCAGTACTTC. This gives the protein CASSVGVSVQETQYF.

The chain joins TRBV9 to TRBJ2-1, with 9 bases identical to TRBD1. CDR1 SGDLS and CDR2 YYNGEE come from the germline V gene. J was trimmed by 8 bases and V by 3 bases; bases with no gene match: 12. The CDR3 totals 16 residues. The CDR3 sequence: CASSATGTGLWDEQFF. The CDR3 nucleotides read TGTGCCAGCAGCGCAACCGGGACAGGGCTTTGGGATGAGCAGTTCTTC.

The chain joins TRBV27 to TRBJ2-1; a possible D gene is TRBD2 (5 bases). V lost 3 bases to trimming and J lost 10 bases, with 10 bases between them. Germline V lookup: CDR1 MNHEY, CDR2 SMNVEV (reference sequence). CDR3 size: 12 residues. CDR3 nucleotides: TGTGCCAGCAGTTTCCCGCCGGGGGAGCAGTTCTTC. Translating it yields CASSFPPGEQFF.

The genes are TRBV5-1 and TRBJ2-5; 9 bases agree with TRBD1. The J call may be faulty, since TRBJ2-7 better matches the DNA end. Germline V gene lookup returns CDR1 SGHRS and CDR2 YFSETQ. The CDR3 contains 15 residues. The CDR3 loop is CASSSPGQGVDEQYF. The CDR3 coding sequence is TGCGCCAGCAGCTCGCCGGGACAGGGAGTAGACGAGCAGTACTTC.

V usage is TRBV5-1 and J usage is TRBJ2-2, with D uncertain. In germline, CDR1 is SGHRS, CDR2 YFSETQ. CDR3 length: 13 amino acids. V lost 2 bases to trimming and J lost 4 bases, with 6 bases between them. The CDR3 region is CASSLGGTGELFF. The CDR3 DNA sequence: TGCGCCAGCAGCTTAGGTGGCACCGGGGAGCTGTTTTTT.

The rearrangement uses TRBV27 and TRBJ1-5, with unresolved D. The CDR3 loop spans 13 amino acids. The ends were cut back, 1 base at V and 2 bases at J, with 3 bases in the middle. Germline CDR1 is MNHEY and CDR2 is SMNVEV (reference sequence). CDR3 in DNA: TGTGCCAGCAGTTTATGGGGCAATCAGCCCCAGCATTTT. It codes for CASSLWGNQPQHF.

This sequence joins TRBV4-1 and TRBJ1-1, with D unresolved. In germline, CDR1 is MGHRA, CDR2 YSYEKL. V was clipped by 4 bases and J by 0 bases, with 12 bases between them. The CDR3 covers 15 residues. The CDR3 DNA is TGCGCCAGCAGCCCAGTCGGATCAGTGAACACTGAAGCTTTCTTT. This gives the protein CASSPVGSVNTEAFF.

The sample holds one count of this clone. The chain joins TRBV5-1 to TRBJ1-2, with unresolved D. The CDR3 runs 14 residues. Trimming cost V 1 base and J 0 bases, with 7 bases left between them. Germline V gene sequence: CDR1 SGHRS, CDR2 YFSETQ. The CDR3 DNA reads TGCGCCAGCAGCTTGAAATTTCCTAACTATGGCTACACCTTC. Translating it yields CASSLKFPNYGYTF.

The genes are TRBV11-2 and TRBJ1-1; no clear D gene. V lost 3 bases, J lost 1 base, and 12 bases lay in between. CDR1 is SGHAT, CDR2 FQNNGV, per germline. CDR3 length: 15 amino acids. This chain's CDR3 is CASSFGSVGNTEAFF. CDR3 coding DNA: TGTGCCAGCAGCTTTGGGTCAGTCGGGAACACTGAAGCTTTCTTT.

The CDR3 here is CASSYRGRAYEQYF. The CDR3 bases are TGTGCCAGCAGTTACCGGGGGAGAGCCTACGAGCAGTACTTC. The chain couples TRBV6-5 to TRBJ2-7; D may be TRBD2 (6 bases). Germline V lookup: CDR1 MNHEY, CDR2 SVGAGI. The CDR3 loop spans 14 amino acids. V lost 2 bases and J lost 2, with 10 bases in between.

The CDR3 here is CSVVPLSTDTQYF. The CDR3 DNA follows: TGCAGCGTTGTCCCCCTTAGCACAGATACGCAGTATTTT. This chain joins TRBV29-1 and TRBJ2-3, with unresolved D. CDR3 size: 13 residues. V lost 4 bases and J 0 bases, leaving 8 bases between the germline ends. Germline CDR1 reads SQVTM; CDR2 reads ANQGSEA.

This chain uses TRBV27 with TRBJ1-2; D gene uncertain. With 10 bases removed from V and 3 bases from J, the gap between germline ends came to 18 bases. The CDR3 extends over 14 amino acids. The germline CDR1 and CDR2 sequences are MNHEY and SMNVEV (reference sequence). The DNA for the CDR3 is TGTGCCACCCTTCCCCGGGTGACTCACTATGGCTACACCTTC. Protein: CATLPRVTHYGYTF.

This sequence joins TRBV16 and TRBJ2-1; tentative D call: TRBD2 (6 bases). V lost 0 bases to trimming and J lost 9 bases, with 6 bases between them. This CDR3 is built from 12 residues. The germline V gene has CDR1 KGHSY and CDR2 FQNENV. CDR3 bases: TGTGCCAGCAGCCAATCGGGACTTGAGCAGTTCTTC. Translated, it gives CASSQSGLEQFF.

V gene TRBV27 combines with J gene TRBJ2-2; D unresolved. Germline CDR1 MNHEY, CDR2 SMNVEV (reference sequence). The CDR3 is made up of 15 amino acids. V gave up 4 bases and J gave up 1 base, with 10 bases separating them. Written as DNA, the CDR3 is TGTGCCAGCAGTTACCGGAAGCTGAACACCGGGGAGCTGTTTTTT. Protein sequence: CASSYRKLNTGELFF.

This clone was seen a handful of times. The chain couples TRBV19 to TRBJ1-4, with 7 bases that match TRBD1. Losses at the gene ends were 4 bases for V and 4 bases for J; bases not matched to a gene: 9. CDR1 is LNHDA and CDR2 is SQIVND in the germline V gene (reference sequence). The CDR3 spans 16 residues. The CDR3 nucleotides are TGTGCCAGTAGTACCGGGGAGGACAGGTTTAATGAAAAACTGTTTTTT. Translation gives CASSTGEDRFNEKLFF.

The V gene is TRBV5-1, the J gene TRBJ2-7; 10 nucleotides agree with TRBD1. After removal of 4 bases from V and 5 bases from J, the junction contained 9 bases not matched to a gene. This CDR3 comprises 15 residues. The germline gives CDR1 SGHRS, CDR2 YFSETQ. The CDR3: CASSTRDRGPHEQYF. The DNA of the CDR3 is TGCGCCAGCAGCACCCGCGACAGGGGGCCGCACGAGCAGTACTTC. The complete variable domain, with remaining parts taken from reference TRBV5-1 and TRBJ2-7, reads KAGVTQTPRYLIKTRGQQVTLSCSPISGHRSVSWYQQTPGQGLQFLFEYFSETQRNKGNFPGRFSGRQFSNSRSEMNVSTLELGDSALYLCASSTRDRGPHEQYFGPGTRLTVT.

CDR3 sequence reads: CASSAGGDYNSPLHF. CDR3 sequence (DNA): TGTGCCAGCAGCGCAGGTGGTGACTATAATTCACCCCTCCACTTT. J is TRBJ1-6 and V is TRBV9, with D unclear. Germline CDR1 is SGDLS and CDR2 is YYNGEE. This CDR3 spans 15 amino acids. V was shortened by 3 bases and J by 3 bases, with 10 bases between the two germline ends. The variable domain in full, with the rest retrieved from reference TRBV9 and TRBJ1-6, is DSGVTQTPKHLITATGQRVTLRCSPRSGDLSVYWYQQSLDQGLQFLIQYYNGEERAKGNILERFSAQQFPDLHSELNLSSLELGDSALYFCASSAGGDYNSPLHFGNGTRLTVT.

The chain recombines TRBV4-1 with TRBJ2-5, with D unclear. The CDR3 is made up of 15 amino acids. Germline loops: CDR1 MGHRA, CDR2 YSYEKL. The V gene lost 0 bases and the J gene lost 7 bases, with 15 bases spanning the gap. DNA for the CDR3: TGCGCCAGCAGCCAAGATCGGCCGTCGACGGTGACCCAGTACTTC. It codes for CASSQDRPSTVTQYF.

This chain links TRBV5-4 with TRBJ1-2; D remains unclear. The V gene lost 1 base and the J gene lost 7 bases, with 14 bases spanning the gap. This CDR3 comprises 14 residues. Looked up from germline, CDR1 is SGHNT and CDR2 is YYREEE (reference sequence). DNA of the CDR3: TGTGCCAGCAGCTTGATGAGTGAATTGAGTGGCTACACCTTC. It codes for CASSLMSELSGYTF.

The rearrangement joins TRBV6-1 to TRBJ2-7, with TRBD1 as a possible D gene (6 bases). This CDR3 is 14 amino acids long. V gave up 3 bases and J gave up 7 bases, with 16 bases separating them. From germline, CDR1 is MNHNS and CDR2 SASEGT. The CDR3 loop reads CASSETGLPWEQYF. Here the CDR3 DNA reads TGTGCCAGCAGTGAGACAGGATTGCCATGGGAGCAGTACTTC.